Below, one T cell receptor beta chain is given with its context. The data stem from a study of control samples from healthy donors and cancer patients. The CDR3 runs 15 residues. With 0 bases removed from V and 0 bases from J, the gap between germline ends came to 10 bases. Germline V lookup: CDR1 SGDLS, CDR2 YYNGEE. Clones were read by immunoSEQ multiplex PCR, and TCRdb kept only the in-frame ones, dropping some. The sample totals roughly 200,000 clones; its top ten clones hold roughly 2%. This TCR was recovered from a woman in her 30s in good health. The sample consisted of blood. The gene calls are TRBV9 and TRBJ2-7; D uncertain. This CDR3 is CASSVGRGPSYEQYF. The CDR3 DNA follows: TGTGCCAGCAGCGTAGGGCGCGGTCCCTCCTACGAGCAGTACTTC.